These 7 T cell receptor beta chains were all obtained from the same sample, sequenced in a study of cytomegalovirus exposure and HLA in healthy donors. PCR used 60 Vbeta primers and 13 Jbeta primers. This table comes from immunoSEQ multiplex PCR, and its TCRdb copy is limited to in-frame clones, with some not included. The data show about 180,000 clones, under 85% seen once. The sequencing sample was made of PBMCs. The receptors derive from a human donor in good health.

The chain carries TRBV2 and TRBJ2-5; the match to TRBD2 covers 10 bases. The CDR3 contains 16 residues. V shed 7 bases, J shed 4 bases, and the junction held 12 bases outside the gene matches. Germline assignment: CDR1 SNHLY and CDR2 FYNNEI. The CDR3 nucleotides are TGTGCCAGCAACCCAAAACGGCTAGCGGGGGCAGAGACCCAGTACTTC. It is translated as CASNPKRLAGAETQYF.

In this sample, this clone turned up a few times. The same CDR3 is also encoded by other DNA sequences in this sample. The V call is TRBV7-9, the J call TRBJ2-7; TRBD2 is a possible D gene (5 bases). Trimming removed 1 base at V and 5 bases at J, with 9 bases between. Germline assignment: CDR1 SEHNR and CDR2 FQNEAQ (reference sequence). The CDR3 has 13 amino acids. CDR3 DNA sequence: TGTGCCAGCAGCTTAGGGACGGAGGACGAGCAGTACTTC. Protein product: CASSLGTEDEQYF.

The rearrangement uses TRBV6-1 and TRBJ2-2; D is uncertain. V lost 6 bases and J lost 6, with 17 bases in between. Looked up from germline, CDR1 is MNHNS and CDR2 is SASEGT. The CDR3 is 15 residues long. CDR3 protein: CASSTTTGPSGELFF. CDR3 in DNA: TGTGCCAGCAGCACTACAACTGGTCCCTCCGGGGAGCTGTTTTTT.

CDR3 loop: CASSSEGGAYGNTIYF. In nucleotides, the CDR3 is TGTGCCAGCAGCTCGGAAGGGGGCGCATATGGAAACACCATATATTTT. This sequence joins TRBV7-2 and TRBJ1-3, with 7 bases matching TRBD1. With 4 bases clipped from V and 3 bases from J, the junction kept 9 bases outside the gene matches. This CDR3 has 16 amino acids. CDR1 is SGHTA and CDR2 is FQGNSA in the germline V gene.

The chain employs TRBV2 and TRBJ2-5, with D possibly matching TRBD1 (5 bases). The CDR3 length is 13 residues. V dropped 3 bases and J dropped 2 bases, with 7 bases sitting between them. Per germline, CDR1 SNHLY and CDR2 FYNNEI. CDR3 sequence reads: CASSETVQETQYF. Written as DNA, the CDR3 is TGTGCCAGCAGTGAGACAGTGCAAGAGACCCAGTACTTC.

The chain uses TRBV6-1 and TRBJ1-5, with unresolved D. Trimming stripped 2 bases from V and 0 bases from J, with 5 bases between. This CDR3 comprises 14 residues. Germline V gene data show CDR1 as MNHNS and CDR2 as SASEGT. In DNA, the CDR3 is TGTGCCAGCAGTGAATCAGTTAGCAATCAGCCCCAGCATTTT. It is translated as CASSESVSNQPQHF.

This clone was observed a few times. This sequence joins TRBV4-2 and TRBJ1-4, with TRBD1 as a possible D gene (5 bases). This CDR3 spans 14 amino acids. Germline assignment: CDR1 LGHNA and CDR2 YNFKEQ. The ends were cut back, 0 bases at V and 5 bases at J, with 7 bases in the middle. CDR3 sequence (DNA): TGTGCCAGCAGCCAAGAATCAGGGAATGAAAAACTGTTTTTT. Protein: CASSQESGNEKLFF.